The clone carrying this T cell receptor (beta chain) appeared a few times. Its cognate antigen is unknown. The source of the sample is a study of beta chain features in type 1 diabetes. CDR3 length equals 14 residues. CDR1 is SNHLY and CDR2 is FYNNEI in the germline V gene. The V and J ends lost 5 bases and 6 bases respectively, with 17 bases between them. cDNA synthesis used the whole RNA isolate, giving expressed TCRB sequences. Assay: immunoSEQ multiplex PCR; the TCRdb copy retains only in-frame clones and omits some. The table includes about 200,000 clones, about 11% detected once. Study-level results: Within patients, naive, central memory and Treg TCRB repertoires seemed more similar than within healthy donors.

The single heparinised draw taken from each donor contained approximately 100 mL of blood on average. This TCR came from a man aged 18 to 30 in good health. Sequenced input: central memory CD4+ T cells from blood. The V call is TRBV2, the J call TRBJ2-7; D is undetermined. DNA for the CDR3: TGTGCCAGCAGTTCGCGGCTGCGATTCGCCGAGCAGTACTTC. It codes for CASSSRLRFAEQYF.